The clone carrying this TCR beta chain has just a few counts. Its antigen remains unidentified. This sample stems from a study of T cells after yellow fever vaccination. Study observations and caveats: It was a weaker secondary response, yet one that peaked faster, at day 5 versus 15. Clones from primary vaccination mostly reappeared after the booster (roughly 97% CD4, approximately 88% CD8).

TCRdb reanalysed the 5' RACE reads using MiXCR and keeps one entry per CDR3 protein. The table includes 250,000 to 300,000 distinct CDR3 sequences, 7.5% to 9.5% detected once. The CDR3 is 16 amino acids. Trimming took 4 bases from V and 2 from J; bases not matched to a gene: 8. Per germline, CDR1 SGHRS and CDR2 YFSETQ. This receptor was obtained from a man aged 18-30 years who received the YFV17D yellow fever vaccine. This sample comprised CD4+ T cells sorted from PBMCs, obtained 5 days after the yellow fever booster vaccination. The chain links TRBV5-1 to TRBJ2-3; 9 bases agree with TRBD2. The chain's CDR3 is CASSLPGLASTDTQYF. The CDR3 coding sequence is TGCGCCAGCAGCCTACCGGGACTAGCATCCACAGATACGCAGTATTTT.